This T cell receptor beta chain came from a study of identical twins. Germline V CDR1 and CDR2: MDHEN, SYDVKM. The CDR3 runs 14 residues. V lost 0 bases, J lost 0 bases, and 6 bases lay in between. Study-wide results and limits: One should note that invariant MAIT and iNKT cells could partly confound zero-insertion analyses. Cross-sectional statistical analysis, not tracking of the same donors, underpinned the conclusions. Within monozygotic twins, out-of-frame TCR alpha sharing was underestimated by the models.

TCRdb reprocessed the 5' RACE reads with MiXCR, giving one entry per CDR3 protein. The sample yields under 300,000 distinct CDR3 sequences, about 8% seen once. As for this clonotype: What it binds is not known.

These data were also reused for a study on yellow fever vaccine responses in identical twins.

The clonotype originates from a young woman in good health. Sequencing input: CD8+ T cells sorted from blood. The V call is TRBV28, the J call TRBJ2-7, with D unclear. CDR3 coding DNA: TGTGCCAGCAGTTTATGGAGCAGCTCCTACGAGCAGTACTTC. Protein: CASSLWSSSYEQYF.